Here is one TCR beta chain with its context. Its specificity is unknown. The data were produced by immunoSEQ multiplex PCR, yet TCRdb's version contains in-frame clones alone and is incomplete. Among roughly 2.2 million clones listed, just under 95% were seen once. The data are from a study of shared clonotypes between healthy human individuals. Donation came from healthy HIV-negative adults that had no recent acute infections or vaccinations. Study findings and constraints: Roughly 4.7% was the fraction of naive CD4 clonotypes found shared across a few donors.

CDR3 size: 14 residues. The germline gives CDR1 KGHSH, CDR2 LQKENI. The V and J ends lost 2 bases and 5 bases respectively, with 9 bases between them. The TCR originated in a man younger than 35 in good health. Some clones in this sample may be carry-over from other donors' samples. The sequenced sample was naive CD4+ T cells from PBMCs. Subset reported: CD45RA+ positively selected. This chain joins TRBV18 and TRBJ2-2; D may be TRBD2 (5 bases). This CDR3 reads CASSPLRETGELFF. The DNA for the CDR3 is TGTGCCAGCTCACCATTGAGGGAAACCGGGGAGCTGTTTTTT.